The T cell receptor beta chain under discussion was sequenced for a study of CD4+ T cells in melanoma (dated by TCRdb to between 2021 and 2024). Regarding the research as a whole: The study examined neoantigen-specific CD4+ T cells in human melanoma. General findings and caveats noted by the study authors: According to the report, neoantigen-specific CD4+ T cells in melanoma displayed diverse differentiation states. The report described a correlation between neoantigen-specific CD4+ T cells and the function of CD8+ T cells, macrophages and B cells.

The donors were people with melanoma. Looking up the germline V gene yields CDR1 MNHEY and CDR2 SVGAGI. A distance of 12 bases separates the germline ends of V and J, which lose 6 bases and 3 bases respectively. The CDR3 runs 13 residues from the cysteine to the phenylalanine. The retained sequence is limited to the CDR3, 39 bases, with the frame set at the first base. A word on this clone: Its antigen is not yet known. Base qualities are not provided; no much larger clone lies one nucleotide away.

To prepare the library, the immunoSEQ multiplex PCR assay was applied. TCRdb retrieved this table from immuneACCESS and kept in-frame rearrangements only. Not all clones are present; in checked studies, unresolved V genes account for under half, and no reason is known for the remainder. The sample yields tens of thousands of clones; 60% to 75% were counted once. Roughly 4.8% of the sample comes from the top ten. Recombination linked TRBV6-5 to TRBJ2-7; a weak D assignment points to TRBD1 (6 bases agree). Sequenced material: tumor tissue. This sequence was found in a human donor with melanoma. The nucleotide sequence is TGTGCCAGCAGAGGACAGTCTTTCTACGAGCAGTACTTC. This encodes CASRGQSFYEQYF.